These T cell receptor beta chains were read from a single sample in a study of T-cell memory formation after mild COVID-19. TCRdb used MiXCR to reprocess the 5' RACE reads, holding one entry per CDR3 protein. The table shows about 260,000 distinct CDR3 sequences, with around 8% occurring only once. Sequences were obtained from PBMCs or a T cell subset sorted from them (not recorded which). Receptors originate from a man between 18 and 29 years old who had mild COVID-19 (a few samples of this study predate the infection). Cell type and time point are not known. The CDR3 runs from the conserved cysteine through the conserved F or W. The order of the fields is V gene, clone size, J gene, D gene, CDR3 protein. D genes are given only for firm matches. Size tells how often a clone was seen (once, few, many) or the class of an expanded clone, and some rows leave it out.

TRBV18,.,TRBJ1-1,TRBD1,CASAGTGDTEAFF
TRBV12-3/TRBV12-4,.,TRBJ2-1,.,CASSLAGAHNEQFF
TRBV6-2/TRBV6-3,few,TRBJ1-5,.,CATAEQHNQPQHF
TRBV25-1,.,TRBJ2-2,.,CASSDYTGELFF
TRBV5-1,few,TRBJ1-4,.,CASSLGGLNEKLFF
TRBV7-9,many,TRBJ2-3,TRBD1,CASSYTGADTQYF
TRBV9,.,TRBJ2-3,TRBD1,CASSVGQGAGDTQYF
TRBV9,.,TRBJ2-5,.,CASSVAGEAETQYF
TRBV7-2,.,TRBJ2-5,TRBD2,CASSAAGLAFVQETQYF
TRBV12-3/TRBV12-4,few,TRBJ2-3,.,CASKKGRLDTQYF
TRBV9,many,TRBJ2-2,TRBD1,CASQGAYGELFF
TRBV5-6,many,TRBJ1-1,.,CASSLRAGLRAFF
TRBV20-1,.,TRBJ2-5,.,CSAPPWSSKKETQYF
TRBV27,few,TRBJ1-6,.,CASKGPINSPLHF
TRBV7-9,few,TRBJ2-2,.,CASSPEGITGELFF
TRBV6-2/TRBV6-3,few,TRBJ1-2,.,CASSYYPGSIQIYGYTF
TRBV5-4,few,TRBJ1-6,.,CASSAVQAHYNSPLHF
TRBV20-1,few,TRBJ1-5,.,CSASRGGNQPQHF
TRBV4-1,.,TRBJ2-5,.,CASVGLGEETQYF
TRBV7-8,many,TRBJ2-5,.,CASSSASLNAQYF
TRBV7-3,few,TRBJ2-5,.,CASSLTGSGVQETQYF
TRBV6-6,few,TRBJ2-1,TRBD2,CASKVSGTNNEQFF
TRBV20-1,many,TRBJ2-1,.,CSARASSSYNEQFF
TRBV7-3,few,TRBJ2-3,TRBD2,CASSIGTSGATQYF
TRBV24-1,many,TRBJ1-5,.,CATSESGRSNQPQHF
TRBV7-2,few,TRBJ2-3,.,CASSRVGRDTQYF
TRBV7-2,.,TRBJ1-1,.,CASSLAEVSEAFF
TRBV4-1,.,TRBJ2-3,TRBD2,CASSPGPAGGPSTDTQYF
TRBV18,few,TRBJ1-2,.,CASSPLDSRYGYTF
TRBV4-3,.,TRBJ1-2,TRBD1,CASSQAGQGGYGYTF
TRBV7-9,.,TRBJ2-5,.,CASSLGRWGQETQYF
TRBV7-6,.,TRBJ1-1,.,CASSPGWTGNTEAFF
TRBV27,.,TRBJ2-7,.,CASSFKGGVAYEQYF
TRBV7-2,.,TRBJ2-5,.,CASSGGVGETQYF
TRBV6-2/TRBV6-3,many,TRBJ2-7,.,CASSYATTPQYF
TRBV7-8,.,TRBJ2-2,.,CASSSLSSGSGNTGELFF
TRBV5-1,many,TRBJ2-3,.,CASSLQGRDTQYF
TRBV12-3/TRBV12-4,.,TRBJ1-4,.,CASSRSEIYEKLFF
TRBV7-9,many,TRBJ2-2,TRBD2,CASSKRGATNGTGELFF
TRBV29-1,many,TRBJ2-3,.,CSVHLGDTQYF
TRBV10-3,few,TRBJ2-3,TRBD1,CAIRPDRGQRTDTQYF
TRBV6-6,few,TRBJ2-5,.,CAIRLGDLQTQYF
TRBV7-9,few,TRBJ2-7,.,CASSQQGAEQYF
TRBV19,.,TRBJ2-1,.,CASSMEGGLIDEQFF
TRBV12-3/TRBV12-4,many,TRBJ2-1,TRBD1,CASSTDRDYNEQFF
TRBV2,.,TRBJ2-3,.,CASSVQGLDTQYF
TRBV9,few,TRBJ2-3,TRBD2,CASSVEWWTSGGTDTQYF
TRBV7-2,.,TRBJ1-6,.,CASSFRIRALGNNSPLHF
TRBV10-2,few,TRBJ2-5,TRBD2,CASRELAGVLETQYF
TRBV15,.,TRBJ2-5,.,CATSRDPLGTQYF
TRBV18,.,TRBJ2-6,.,CASSALTGANVLTF
TRBV5-1,many,TRBJ2-3,TRBD2,CASSLGLAGVSTDTQYF
TRBV7-2,.,TRBJ1-1,.,CASTAAGINTEAFF
TRBV10-2,.,TRBJ2-5,.,CASTPGTLGETQYF
TRBV7-3,.,TRBJ2-2,.,CASSRAVTGELFF
TRBV18,few,TRBJ2-1,.,CASSLRSDNEQFF
TRBV3-1,many,TRBJ1-5,.,CASSQGAQMNQPQHF